These 14 T cell receptor beta chains were sequenced from one sample in a study of CD8 T cells in ankylosing spondylitis. TCRdb itself ran the 5' RACE reads through MiXCR, one entry per CDR3 protein. This table has some 140,000 distinct CDR3 sequences, 5.5% to 7.5% appearing once. Sequencing was performed on blood, either unsorted or a sorted T cell fraction (not recorded which). The origin of the receptors is a female donor with ankylosing spondylitis or in good health (not recorded which).

This clonotype was observed many times. The chain links TRBV20-1 to TRBJ2-7; possibly TRBD2 for D (6 bases). The CDR3 extends over 12 amino acids. Germline CDR1 and CDR2: DFQATT and SNEGSKA (reference sequence). The ends were cut back, 6 bases at V and 2 bases at J, with 11 bases in the middle. CDR3 protein: CSARDGTYEQYF. CDR3 DNA: TGCAGTGCGCGGGACGGAACCTACGAGCAGTACTTC.

Details on this clonotype: Possible read error: a much larger clone is one base away. The V gene is TRBV7-2, the J gene TRBJ1-3, with D perhaps matching TRBD1 (5 bases). V lost 6 bases, J lost 4 bases, and 13 bases lay in between. There are 14 residues in the CDR3. The germline V gene encodes CDR1 SGHTA and CDR2 FQGNSA. CDR3 DNA sequence: TGTACCAGCAGTTGGGGGTCTGCCGGAAACACCATATATTTT. It is translated as CTSSWGSAGNTIYF.

This clonotype has a count of ten or more. This chain joins TRBV29-1 and TRBJ1-1; D unclear. Germline V CDR1 and CDR2: SQVTM, ANQGSEA. Trimming removed 7 bases at V and 0 bases at J, with 12 bases between. The CDR3 consists of 13 residues. Written as DNA, the CDR3 is TGCAGCGCCGGACTCTTCATGAACACTGAAGCTTTCTTT. Amino acids: CSAGLFMNTEAFF.

This clonotype was seen many times. This chain joins TRBV10-3 and TRBJ1-1; D remains ambiguous. With 10 bases removed from V and 3 bases from J, the gap between germline ends came to 18 bases. Looked up from germline, CDR1 is ENHRY and CDR2 is SYGVKD. The CDR3 covers 14 residues. The CDR3 DNA reads TGTGCCAGCGCTTTATCCCCATCGGACACTGAAGCTTTCTTT. Translated: CASALSPSDTEAFF.

This clonotype occurred many times. V usage is TRBV20-1 and J usage is TRBJ1-2; D ambiguous. Germline V gives CDR1 DFQATT, CDR2 SNEGSKA (reference sequence). Trimming cost V 6 bases and J 8 bases, with 13 bases left between them. The CDR3 runs to 11 residues. In DNA form, the CDR3 reads TGCAGTGCGCCTTTGGGTAGCGGCTACACCTTC. The encoded protein is CSAPLGSGYTF.

This clonotype was counted ten times or more. This rearrangement joins TRBV6-2 or TRBV6-3 to TRBJ2-7, with D perhaps matching TRBD2 (5 bases). The V end lost 6 bases, the J end lost 6 bases, and 9 bases lay between the germline ends. Germline CDR1 and CDR2: MNHEY and SVGEGT. The CDR3 has 11 amino acids. CDR3 in DNA: TGTGCCAGCAGCCCCGGACTCGAGCAGTACTTC. It encodes CASSPGLEQYF.

This clonotype was detected ten times or more. V gene TRBV6-1 combines with J gene TRBJ1-1, with TRBD1 identical over 8 bases. CDR1 MNHNS and CDR2 SASEGT come from the germline V gene. The length of the CDR3 is 14 residues. V was clipped by 10 bases and J by 4 bases; unmatched bases: 11. In DNA form, the CDR3 reads TGTGCCACCTATTGGACAGGGTATTTCACTGAAGCTTTCTTT. Its translation is CATYWTGYFTEAFF.

The gene calls are TRBV20-1 and TRBJ2-1, with D possibly being TRBD1 (8 bases). Between the trimmed V and J ends, which lost 4 bases and 5 bases, there was a span of 15 bases. This CDR3 is 14 amino acids long. Germline assignment: CDR1 DFQATT and CDR2 SNEGSKA (reference sequence). As DNA, the CDR3 is TGCAGTGCTATAAGACAGGGGAGGGACAATGAGCAGTTCTTC. Amino acid sequence: CSAIRQGRDNEQFF.

This clonotype has a count of ten or more. The chain is built from TRBV29-1 and TRBJ1-1; 10 bases line up with TRBD1. The CDR3 is made up of 14 amino acids. The J segment lost 4 bases and the V segment lost 6 bases, leaving 8 bases of the junction unmatched. CDR1 is SQVTM and CDR2 is ANQGSEA in the germline V gene. CDR3 DNA: TGCAGCGTCTCCGGGACAGGGGTTTCCACTGAAGCTTTCTTT. Its translation is CSVSGTGVSTEAFF.

This clonotype has ten or more counts. CDR3 nucleotide sequence: TGTGCCAGCAGCTTAGAGAGGACAGGGTTCACCGGGGAGCTGTTTTTT. Protein: CASSLERTGFTGELFF. V gene TRBV7-9 combines with J gene TRBJ2-2; 8 positions agree with TRBD1. The V and J ends lost 1 base and 4 bases, in that order; junction bases with no gene match: 5. The germline V gene has CDR1 SEHNR and CDR2 FQNEAQ (reference sequence). This CDR3 has 16 amino acids.

This clonotype was seen many times. The rearrangement uses TRBV25-1 and TRBJ2-5; possible D gene TRBD1, 6 bases. Germline V gene data show CDR1 as MGHDK and CDR2 as SYGVNS. The germline V and J ends were trimmed by 2 bases and 4 bases, with 14 bases remaining between them. The CDR3 totals 15 residues. DNA of the CDR3: TGTGCCAGCAGTGAACAGGGGAACGGGCCAGAGACCCAGTACTTC. This encodes CASSEQGNGPETQYF. The full variable domain, completed using reference TRBV25-1 and TRBJ2-5, is EADIYQTPRYLVIGTGKKITLECSQTMGHDKMYWYQQDPGMELHLIHYSYGVNSTEKGDLSSESTVSRIRTEHFPLTLESARPSHTSQYLCASSEQGNGPETQYFGPGTRLLVL.

This clonotype has ten or more counts. The V gene is TRBV6-1, the J gene TRBJ1-5; unclear D gene. The CDR3 extends over 15 amino acids. With 6 bases removed from V and 1 base from J, the gap between germline ends came to 13 bases. Per germline, CDR1 MNHNS and CDR2 SASEGT. Written as DNA, the CDR3 is TGTGCCAGCAGCGTAAGACCCCTCAGCAATCAGCCCCAGCATTTT. It yields the protein CASSVRPLSNQPQHF.

The sample holds a few counts of this clonotype. The chain is built from TRBV25-1 and TRBJ1-2, with 9 bases that match TRBD1. Germline V gene lookup returns CDR1 MGHDK and CDR2 SYGVNS. The V and J ends lost 6 bases and 8 bases, in that order; junction bases with no gene match: 4. This CDR3 is 12 amino acids long. This chain's CDR3 is CASRQGAEGYTF. CDR3 sequence (DNA): TGTGCCAGCAGACAGGGGGCGGAAGGCTACACCTTC.

This clonotype came up many times. Here the CDR3 DNA reads TGCAGCGTTGAGACCGGGGATTCGGAGACCCAGTACTTC. This gives the protein CSVETGDSETQYF. The V and J genes are TRBV29-1 and TRBJ2-5, with a tentative D call TRBD2 (5 bases). The V gene lost 3 bases and the J gene lost 5 bases, with 13 bases spanning the gap. Germline assignment: CDR1 SQVTM and CDR2 ANQGSEA. The CDR3 has 13 amino acids.